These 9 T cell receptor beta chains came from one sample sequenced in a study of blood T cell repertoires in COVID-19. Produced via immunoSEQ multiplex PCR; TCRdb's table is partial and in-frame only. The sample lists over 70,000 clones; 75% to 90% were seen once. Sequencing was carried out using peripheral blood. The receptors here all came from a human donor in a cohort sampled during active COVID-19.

The CDR3 reads CASSPPGARYGYTF. CDR3 bases: TGTGCCAGCAGTCCTCCGGGAGCCCGATATGGCTACACCTTC. The chain has TRBV27 and TRBJ1-2; D gene unclear. CDR1 and CDR2 from the germline V gene are MNHEY and SMNVEV (reference sequence). The germline V and J ends were trimmed by 5 bases and 5 bases, with 15 bases remaining between them. The CDR3 is made up of 14 amino acids.

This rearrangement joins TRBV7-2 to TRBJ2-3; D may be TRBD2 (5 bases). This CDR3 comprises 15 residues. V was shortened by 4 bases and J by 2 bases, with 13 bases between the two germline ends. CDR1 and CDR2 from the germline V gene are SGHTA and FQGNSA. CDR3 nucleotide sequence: TGTGCCAGCAGCTCCTGGGGAGTCAACACAGATACGCAGTATTTT. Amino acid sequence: CASSSWGVNTDTQYF.

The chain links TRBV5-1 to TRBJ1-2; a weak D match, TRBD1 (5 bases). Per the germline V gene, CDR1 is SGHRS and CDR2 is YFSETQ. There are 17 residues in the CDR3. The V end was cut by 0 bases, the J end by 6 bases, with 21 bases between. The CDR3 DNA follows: TGCGCCAGCAGCTTGGCCCAGGGTTTAATAAGGGGCGATGGCTACACCTTC. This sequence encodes CASSLAQGLIRGDGYTF.

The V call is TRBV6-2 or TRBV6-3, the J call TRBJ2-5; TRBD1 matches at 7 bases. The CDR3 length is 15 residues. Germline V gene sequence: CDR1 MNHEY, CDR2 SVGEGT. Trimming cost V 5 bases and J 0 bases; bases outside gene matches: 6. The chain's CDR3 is CASSIQGWDQETQYF. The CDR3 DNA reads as TGTGCCAGCAGTATACAGGGGTGGGACCAAGAGACCCAGTACTTC.

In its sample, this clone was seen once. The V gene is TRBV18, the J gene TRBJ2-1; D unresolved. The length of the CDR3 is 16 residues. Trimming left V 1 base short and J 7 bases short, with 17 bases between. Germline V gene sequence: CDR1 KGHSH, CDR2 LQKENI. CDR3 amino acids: CASSPQHLVGSNEQFF. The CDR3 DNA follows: TGTGCCAGCTCACCACAGCATCTAGTCGGTTCGAATGAGCAGTTCTTC.

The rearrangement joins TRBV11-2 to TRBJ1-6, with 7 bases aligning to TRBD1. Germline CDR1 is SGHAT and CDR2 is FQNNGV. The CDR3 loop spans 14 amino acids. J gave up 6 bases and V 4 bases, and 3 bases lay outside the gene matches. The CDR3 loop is CASSWGQFNSPLHF. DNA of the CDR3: TGTGCCAGCAGCTGGGGACAGTTTAATTCACCCCTCCACTTT.

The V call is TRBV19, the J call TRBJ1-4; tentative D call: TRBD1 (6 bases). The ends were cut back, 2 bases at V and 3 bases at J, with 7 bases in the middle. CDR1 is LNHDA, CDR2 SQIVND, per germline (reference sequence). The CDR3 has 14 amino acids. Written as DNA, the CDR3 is TGTGCCAGTAGTATACAGGGGTCTAATGAAAAACTGTTTTTT. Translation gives CASSIQGSNEKLFF.

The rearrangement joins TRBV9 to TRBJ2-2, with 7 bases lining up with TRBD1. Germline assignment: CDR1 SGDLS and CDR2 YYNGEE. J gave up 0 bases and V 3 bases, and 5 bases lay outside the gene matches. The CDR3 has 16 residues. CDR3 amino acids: CASSARQGPNTGELFF. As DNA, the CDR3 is TGTGCCAGCAGCGCGCGACAGGGACCGAACACCGGGGAGCTGTTTTTT.

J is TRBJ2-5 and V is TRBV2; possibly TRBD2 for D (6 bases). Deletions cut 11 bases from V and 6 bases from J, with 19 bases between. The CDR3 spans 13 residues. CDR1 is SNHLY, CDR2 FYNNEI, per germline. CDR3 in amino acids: CAVAGGAGKTQYF. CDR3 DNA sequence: TGTGCCGTCGCAGGAGGGGCGGGTAAGACCCAGTACTTC.